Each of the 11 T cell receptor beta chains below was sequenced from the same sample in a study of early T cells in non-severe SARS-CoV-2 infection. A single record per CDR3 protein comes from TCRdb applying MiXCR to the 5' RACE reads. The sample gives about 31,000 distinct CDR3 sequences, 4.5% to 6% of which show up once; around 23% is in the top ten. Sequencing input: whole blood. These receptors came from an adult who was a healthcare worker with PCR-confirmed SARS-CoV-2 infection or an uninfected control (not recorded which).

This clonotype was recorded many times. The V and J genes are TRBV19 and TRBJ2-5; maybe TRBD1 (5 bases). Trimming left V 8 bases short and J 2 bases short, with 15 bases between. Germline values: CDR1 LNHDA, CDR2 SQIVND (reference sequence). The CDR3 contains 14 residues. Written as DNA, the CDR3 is TGTGCCAGTTCCCCCCGACAGCGTCAAGAGACCCAGTACTTC. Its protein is CASSPRQRQETQYF.

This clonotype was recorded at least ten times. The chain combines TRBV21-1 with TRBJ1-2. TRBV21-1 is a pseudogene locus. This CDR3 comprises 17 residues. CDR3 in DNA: TGTGCCAGCAGAGTTCGGGGGCCAGAGGGCCCTAACTATGGCTACACCTTC. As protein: CASRVRGPEGPNYGYTF.

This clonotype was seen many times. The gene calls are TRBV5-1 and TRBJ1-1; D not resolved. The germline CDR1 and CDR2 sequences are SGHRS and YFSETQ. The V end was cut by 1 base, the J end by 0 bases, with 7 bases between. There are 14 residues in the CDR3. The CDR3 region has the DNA TGCGCCAGCAGCTTGCTGTACCTGAACACTGAAGCTTTCTTT. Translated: CASSLLYLNTEAFF.

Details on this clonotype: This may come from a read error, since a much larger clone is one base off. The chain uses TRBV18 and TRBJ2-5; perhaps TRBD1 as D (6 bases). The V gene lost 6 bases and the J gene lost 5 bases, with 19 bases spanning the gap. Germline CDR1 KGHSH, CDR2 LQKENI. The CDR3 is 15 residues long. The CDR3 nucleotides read TGTGCCAGCTCCCCCGGACAGCCCCATGGGGAGACCCAGTACTTC. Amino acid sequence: CASSPGQPHGETQYF.

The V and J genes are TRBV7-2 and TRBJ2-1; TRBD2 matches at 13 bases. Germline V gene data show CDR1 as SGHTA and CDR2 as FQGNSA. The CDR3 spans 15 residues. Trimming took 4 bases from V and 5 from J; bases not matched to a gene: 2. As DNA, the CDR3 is TGTGCCAGCAGCTGGGGACTAGCGGGAAACAATGAGCAGTTCTTC. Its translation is CASSWGLAGNNEQFF.

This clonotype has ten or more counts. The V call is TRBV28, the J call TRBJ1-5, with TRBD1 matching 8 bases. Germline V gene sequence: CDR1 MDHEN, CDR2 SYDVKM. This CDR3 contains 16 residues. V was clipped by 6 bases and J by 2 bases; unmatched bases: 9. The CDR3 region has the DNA TGTGCCAGCAGCCACCCGGACAGGGTTGGCAATCAGCCCCAGCATTTT. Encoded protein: CASSHPDRVGNQPQHF.

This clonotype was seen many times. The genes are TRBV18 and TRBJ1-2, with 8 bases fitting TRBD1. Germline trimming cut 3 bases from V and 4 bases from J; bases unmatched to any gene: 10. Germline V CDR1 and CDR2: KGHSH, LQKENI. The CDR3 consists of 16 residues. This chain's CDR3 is CASSPSGQVLGYGYTF. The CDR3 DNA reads TGTGCCAGCTCACCTTCGGGACAGGTCCTAGGCTATGGCTACACCTTC.

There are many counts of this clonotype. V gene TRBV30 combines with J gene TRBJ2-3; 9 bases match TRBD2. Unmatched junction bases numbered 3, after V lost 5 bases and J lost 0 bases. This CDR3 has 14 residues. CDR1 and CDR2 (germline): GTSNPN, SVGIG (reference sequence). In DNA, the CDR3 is TGTGCCTGGCGTAGCGGGAGTAGCACAGATACGCAGTATTTT. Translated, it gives CAWRSGSSTDTQYF.

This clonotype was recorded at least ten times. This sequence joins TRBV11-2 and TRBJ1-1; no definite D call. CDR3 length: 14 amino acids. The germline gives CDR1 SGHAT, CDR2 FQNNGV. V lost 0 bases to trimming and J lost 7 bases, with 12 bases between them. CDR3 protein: CASSLDRRQDEAFF. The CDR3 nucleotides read TGTGCCAGCAGCTTAGATCGAAGGCAGGATGAAGCTTTCTTT.

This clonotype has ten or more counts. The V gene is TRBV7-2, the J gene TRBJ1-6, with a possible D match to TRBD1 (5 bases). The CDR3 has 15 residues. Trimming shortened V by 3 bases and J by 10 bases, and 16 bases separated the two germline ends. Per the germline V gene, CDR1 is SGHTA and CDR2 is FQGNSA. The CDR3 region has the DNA TGTGCCAGCAGCTTGGCATCGGGGCTCGGGTCACCCCTCCACTTT. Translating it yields CASSLASGLGSPLHF.

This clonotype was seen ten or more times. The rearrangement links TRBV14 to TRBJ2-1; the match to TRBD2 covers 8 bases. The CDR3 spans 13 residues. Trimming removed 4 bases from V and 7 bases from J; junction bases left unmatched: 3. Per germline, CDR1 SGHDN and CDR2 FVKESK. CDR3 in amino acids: CASSPGGRNEQFF. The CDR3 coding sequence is TGTGCCAGCAGCCCGGGGGGGCGAAATGAGCAGTTCTTC.